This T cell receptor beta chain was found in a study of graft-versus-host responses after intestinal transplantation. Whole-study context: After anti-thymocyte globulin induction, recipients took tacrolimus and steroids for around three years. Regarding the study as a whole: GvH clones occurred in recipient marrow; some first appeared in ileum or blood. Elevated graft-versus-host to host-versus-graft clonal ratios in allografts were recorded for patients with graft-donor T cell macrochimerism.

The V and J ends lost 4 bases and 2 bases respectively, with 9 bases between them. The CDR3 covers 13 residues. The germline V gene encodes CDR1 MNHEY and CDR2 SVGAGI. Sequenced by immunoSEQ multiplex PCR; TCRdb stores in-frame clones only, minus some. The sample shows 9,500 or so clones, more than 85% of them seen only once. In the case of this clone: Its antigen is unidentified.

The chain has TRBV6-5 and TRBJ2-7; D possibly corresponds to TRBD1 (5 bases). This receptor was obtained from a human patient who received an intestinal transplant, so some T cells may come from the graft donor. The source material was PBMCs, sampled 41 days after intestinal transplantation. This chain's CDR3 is CASSFGRAYEQYF. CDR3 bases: TGTGCCAGCAGTTTCGGCAGGGCCTACGAGCAGTACTTC.